The clone carrying this T cell receptor (beta chain) has only a few counts. The V gene's germline CDR1 is MGHRA and CDR2 YSYEKL. This CDR3 spans 16 amino acids. The V and J ends lost 4 bases and 0 bases respectively, with 12 bases between them. This sample is part of a study of T-cell memory formation after mild COVID-19. In the study overall: Largely donor-specific sequence clusters came from two donors.

TCRdb used MiXCR to reprocess the 5' RACE reads, holding one entry per CDR3 protein. The sample gives about 260,000 distinct CDR3 sequences, approximately 8.4% of which show up once; 20% to 25% is in the top ten. Material for sequencing was PBMCs or a T cell subset sorted from them (not recorded which). The chain recombines TRBV4-1 with TRBJ1-4; TRBD1 might be the D (5 bases). The source of this sequence is a man aged 18 to 30 who had mild COVID-19 (a few samples of this study predate the infection). Cell type and time point are not known. CDR3 region: CASSPGAGATNEKLFF. CDR3 DNA sequence: TGCGCCAGCAGCCCTGGGGCCGGGGCAACTAATGAAAAACTGTTTTTT.